This T cell receptor beta chain comes out of a study of breast tumors, draining lymph nodes, adjacent tissues. Study results and limitations: Tumor and nontumor repertoires were significantly more similar in luminal-like than in basal-like breast cancer. Data only fit, rather than demonstrated, lymph node origin of most tumor T cells. Compared with lymph nodes, tumors were less diverse; compared with nontumor tissue, more.

The CDR3 loop spans 16 amino acids. Germline lookup yields CDR1 ENHRY and CDR2 SYGVKD. Samples came from axillary lymph nodes draining the breast cancer. This clonotype was picked up one time. Its antigen remains unknown. A much bigger clone sits one base away, suggesting this may be a read error. TCRdb called the multiplex PCR reads again in MiXCR, with one record for every CDR3 protein. Of roughly 130,000 distinct CDR3 sequences listed, 15% to 20% were seen once; the top ten hold about 3.5%. Sequencing was done on a sample of axillary lymph node tissue. This TCR was sampled from a female donor with breast cancer. Some clones in this sample may be carry-over from other donors' samples. The rearrangement uses TRBV10-3 and TRBJ2-1; maybe TRBD1 (6 bases). The CDR3: CAISGQDSGNYSEQFF. The CDR3 DNA reads TGTGCCATCAGTGGACAGGATTCGGGCAACTACAGTGAGCAGTTCTTC.